These 5 T cell receptor beta chains originate from one sample sequenced in a study of shared clonotypes between healthy human individuals. The assay was immunoSEQ multiplex PCR, and TCRdb's table has in-frame clones only and misses some. Of hundreds of thousands of clones in the sample, about 90% were seen once. CD45RO-negative CD8 cells positively selected for CCR7 made up the naive population, which excluded terminally differentiated effector memory CD45RA+ cells. Sequenced sample: naive CD8+ T cells sorted from blood. Source of these receptors: a man between 25 and 39 years old in good health.

The gene calls are TRBV18 and TRBJ2-3; TRBD2 matches at 7 bases. CDR1 is KGHSH and CDR2 is LQKENI in the germline V gene. This CDR3 contains 15 residues. The J segment lost 6 bases and the V segment lost 4 bases, leaving 10 bases of the junction unmatched. The DNA of the CDR3 is TGTGCCAGCTCACAAGCAGGGACTAACGGGGATACGCAGTATTTT. Protein: CASSQAGTNGDTQYF.

The genes are TRBV6-1 and TRBJ2-1, with no clear D. Trimming cost V 2 bases and J 8 bases, with 10 bases left between them. This CDR3 has 13 amino acids. Germline loops: CDR1 MNHNS, CDR2 SASEGT. CDR3 protein: CASSEWVRDEQFF. CDR3 DNA: TGTGCCAGCAGTGAATGGGTTCGGGATGAGCAGTTCTTC.

The chain carries TRBV7-9 and TRBJ1-2, with TRBD1 as a possible D gene (5 bases). Trimming left V 1 base short and J 0 bases short, with 9 bases between. The CDR3 totals 15 residues. CDR1 is SEHNR and CDR2 is FQNEAQ in the germline V gene (reference sequence). DNA for the CDR3: TGTGCCAGCAGCTTAGGGCAGGGCCCTAACTATGGCTACACCTTC. This encodes CASSLGQGPNYGYTF.

This chain joins TRBV28 and TRBJ2-5; D could derive from TRBD1 or TRBD2 (6 bases each). V gave up 8 bases and J gave up 5 bases, with 27 bases separating them. Germline V gene data show CDR1 as MDHEN and CDR2 as SYDVKM. This CDR3 is 17 amino acids long. The CDR3 is CASDFGGSHGSPETQYF. The CDR3, as DNA: TGTGCCAGCGATTTTGGGGGCTCACACGGGAGTCCGGAGACCCAGTACTTC.

As to this clone: Other DNA sequences within the sample encode an identical CDR3. The rearrangement uses TRBV7-9 and TRBJ2-7; D is possibly TRBD1 (5 bases). The CDR3 is made up of 13 amino acids. With 5 bases removed from V and 2 bases from J, the gap between germline ends came to 10 bases. Germline V gene sequence: CDR1 SEHNR, CDR2 FQNEAQ (reference sequence). The CDR3 sequence: CASSPQGTYEQYF. CDR3 DNA: TGTGCCAGCAGCCCGCAGGGAACCTACGAGCAGTACTTC. Combining the CDR3 with reference TRBV7-9 and TRBJ2-7 gives the whole variable domain DTGVSQNPRHKITKRGQNVTFRCDPISEHNRLYWYRQTLGQGPEFLTYFQNEAQLEKSRLLSDRFSAERPKGSFSTLEIQRTEQGDSAMYLCASSPQGTYEQYFGPGTRLTVT.